This TCR beta chain emerged from a study of CD8 T cells in ankylosing spondylitis. MiXCR, run by TCRdb on the 5' RACE reads, gives a single entry per CDR3 protein. The data contain about 800,000 distinct CDR3 sequences, roughly 12% of them singletons. Whole-study findings and limits: It appeared that ankylosing spondylitis blood was characterized by a TCR beta motif of several highly homologous variants.

For this clonotype: The antigen remains unidentified.

Germline loops: CDR1 MNHNS, CDR2 SASEGT. Between the trimmed V and J ends, which lost 7 bases and 10 bases, there was a span of 14 bases. This CDR3 comprises 13 residues. Sequenced sample: blood, either unsorted or a sorted T cell fraction (not recorded which). The sequence derives from a male donor with ankylosing spondylitis. This rearrangement joins TRBV6-1 to TRBJ1-6; D is unresolved. The CDR3 protein is CASTPRQASPLHF. CDR3 nucleotide sequence: TGTGCCAGCACCCCAAGGCAGGCATCACCCCTCCACTTT.